A few counts support the clone carrying this T cell receptor beta chain. The antigen remains unidentified. This record belongs to a study of T-cell reconstitution after alpha-beta-depleted transplantation in children. Germline values: CDR1 MGHDK, CDR2 SYGVNS. The CDR3 runs 14 residues. V dropped 5 bases and J dropped 5 bases, with 13 bases sitting between them. Unique molecular identifiers were incorporated into the prepared TCRbeta library. TCRdb re-derived calls from the PCR reads in MiXCR, one entry per CDR3 protein. The sample lists over 200,000 distinct CDR3 sequences; around 9.2% were seen once. Study observations and caveats: Reportedly, alpha-beta T cells present about two months post-transplant originated from several hundred expanded clones of graft origin. Counts and diversity of T cells one year after transplant came mostly from newly produced T cells.

This chain links TRBV25-1 with TRBJ2-1; possibly TRBD2 for D (5 bases). The source of this sequence is a male patient aged 2 to 9 who had a stem cell transplant for acute myeloid leukemia, so the T cells may come from the graft donor. This material consisted of PBMCs, mostly from graft donor cells, taken 360 days after TCRalphabeta/CD19-depleted stem cell transplant. As DNA, the CDR3 is TGTGCCAGCAGTCCACGGAGGTTGAACAATGAGCAGTTCTTC. Translated: CASSPRRLNNEQFF. Full variable domain (outside the CDR3, taken from reference TRBV25-1 and TRBJ2-1): EADIYQTPRYLVIGTGKKITLECSQTMGHDKMYWYQQDPGMELHLIHYSYGVNSTEKGDLSSESTVSRIRTEHFPLTLESARPSHTSQYLCASSPRRLNNEQFFGPGTRLTVL.